Given below is one T cell receptor (beta chain) in context. The antigen remains undetermined. This entry is derived from a study of T cells in localized non-small cell lung cancer. Study results and limitations: The study linked higher blood T cell density to longer overall survival. Tumor trailed uninvolved adjacent lung in T cell clonality, which peaked there. Researchers found a median around 61 of the top 100 tumor clones in adjacent lung.

V was pared by 5 bases and J by 4 bases, with 8 bases of the junction left unmatched. The CDR3 loop spans 15 amino acids. CDR1 SGHVS and CDR2 FNYEAQ come from the germline V gene. This table comes from immunoSEQ multiplex PCR, and its TCRdb copy is limited to in-frame clones, with some not included. The sample has 20,000 to 25,000 clones, about 88% seen once. The chain is built from TRBV7-6 and TRBJ2-7, with TRBD2 matching 10 bases. The TCR originated in a man aged 40 to 70 with stage II squamous cell lung carcinoma. The sample was PBMCs, taken before any cancer treatment. The CDR3 reads CASSAAGGPWYEQYF. The CDR3 DNA sequence: TGTGCCAGCAGCGCAGCGGGAGGGCCCTGGTACGAGCAGTACTTC.